The 21 T cell receptor beta chains given below trace back to one sample, sequenced in a study of blood T cell repertoires in COVID-19. TCRdb's table, derived via immunoSEQ multiplex PCR, lists solely in-frame clones and lacks some. The sample shows about 320,000 clones, around 85% of them seen only once. Sample: PBMCs or T cells enriched from blood (not recorded which). The receptors were gathered from a woman aged 30 to 39 who had been exposed to COVID-19.

The J gene is TRBJ1-6, the V gene TRBV25-1; 10 positions match TRBD1. The germline V gene encodes CDR1 MGHDK and CDR2 SYGVNS. V trimming: 3 bases; J trimming: 6 bases; junction bases outside the gene matches: 2. The CDR3 spans 15 residues. The CDR3 DNA follows: TGTGCCAGCAGTGATTGGACAGGGGGTAATTCACCCCTCCACTTT. This codes for CASSDWTGGNSPLHF.

The chain has TRBV28 and TRBJ2-7; 7 nucleotides align to TRBD1. This CDR3 is 15 amino acids long. Germline V gene sequence: CDR1 MDHEN, CDR2 SYDVKM. Trimming took 3 bases from V and 5 from J; bases not matched to a gene: 10. This chain's CDR3 is CASSLPTGSYHEQYF. The CDR3 nucleotides read TGTGCCAGCAGTTTGCCGACAGGGTCTTATCACGAGCAGTACTTC. Complete variable domain (other parts from reference TRBV28 and TRBJ2-7): DVKVTQSSRYLVKRTGEKVFLECVQDMDHENMFWYRQDPGLGLRLIYFSYDVKMKEKGDIPEGYSVSREKKERFSLILESASTNQTSMYLCASSLPTGSYHEQYFGPGTRLTVT.

The CDR3 loop reads CASRKDREGQPQHF. The CDR3 nucleotides are TGCGCCAGTCGGAAGGACAGGGAAGGTCAGCCCCAGCATTTT. The chain recombines TRBV4-1 with TRBJ1-5, with 8 bases lining up with TRBD1. The CDR3 is 14 residues long. Looked up from germline, CDR1 is MGHRA and CDR2 is YSYEKL. V lost 9 bases to trimming and J lost 6 bases; unmatched junction nucleotides: 10.

This chain's CDR3 is CASSQDRLGDTEAFF. In nucleotides, the CDR3 is TGCGCCAGCAGCCAAGATAGATTAGGGGACACTGAAGCTTTCTTT. The chain joins TRBV4-3 to TRBJ1-1, with TRBD1 as a possible D gene (5 bases). Germline values: CDR1 LGHNA, CDR2 YSLEER. V lost 0 bases and J 3 bases, leaving 11 bases between the germline ends. This CDR3 is built from 15 residues.

This rearrangement joins TRBV6-5 to TRBJ1-2, with 8 bases that match TRBD1. This CDR3 is built from 14 residues. V gave up 6 bases and J gave up 6 bases; unmatched junction bases: 9. CDR1 MNHEY and CDR2 SVGAGI come from the germline V gene. DNA of the CDR3: TGTGCCAGCAGCGCAGGGGGACAGGAAGATGGCTACACCTTC. Its translation: CASSAGGQEDGYTF.

The J gene is TRBJ2-3, the V gene TRBV9; 7 bases align to TRBD2. The V gene end was trimmed by 3 bases and the J gene end by 6 bases; junction bases not matched to a gene: 19. The CDR3 sequence is 18 residues long. Germline CDR1 reads SGDLS; CDR2 reads YYNGEE. The CDR3 nucleotides read TGTGCCAGCAGCGCACGGGGGGACGGGGCGGGAGCGTGGGATACGCAGTATTTT. Translation: CASSARGDGAGAWDTQYF.

The rearrangement links TRBV7-2 to TRBJ1-5; D gene ambiguous. Germline V CDR1 and CDR2: SGHTA, FQGNSA. The germline V and J ends were trimmed by 4 bases and 7 bases, with 11 bases remaining between them. The CDR3 sequence is 13 residues long. The CDR3 DNA follows: TGTGCCAGCAGCTCAGAAAATCAACAGCCCCAGCATTTT. It specifies CASSSENQQPQHF.

The genes are TRBV29-1 and TRBJ2-4; D may be TRBD1 (5 bases). Deletions cut 6 bases from V and 5 bases from J, with 11 bases between. The length of the CDR3 is 12 residues. The germline V gene has CDR1 SQVTM and CDR2 ANQGSEA. In DNA form, the CDR3 reads TGCAGCGTCGGACATGGCCAAAACATTCAGTACTTC. Residues: CSVGHGQNIQYF. Full variable domain (outside the CDR3, taken from reference TRBV29-1 and TRBJ2-4): SAVISQKPSRDICQRGTSLTIQCQVDSQVTMMFWYRQQPGQSLTLIATANQGSEATYESGFVIDKFPISRPNLTFSTLTVSNMSPEDSSIYLCSVGHGQNIQYFGAGTRLSVL.

The V and J genes are TRBV19 and TRBJ2-1; TRBD2 agrees at 8 bases. V was clipped by 7 bases and J by 4 bases; unmatched bases: 6. There are 14 residues in the CDR3. From germline, CDR1 is LNHDA and CDR2 SQIVND (reference sequence). The CDR3 spells CASTSGSRYNEQFF. In nucleotides, the CDR3 is TGTGCCAGTACAAGCGGGAGTCGGTACAATGAGCAGTTCTTC.

The rearrangement uses TRBV28 and TRBJ1-6; 8 bases map to TRBD1. V gave up 6 bases and J gave up 3 bases; unmatched junction bases: 7. Germline V gene sequence: CDR1 MDHEN, CDR2 SYDVKM. There are 16 residues in the CDR3. The CDR3 nucleotides are TGTGCCAGCAGAAGTCGGACAGGGCTCTATAATTCACCCCTCCACTTT. It codes for CASRSRTGLYNSPLHF. Together with reference TRBV28 and TRBJ1-6, the CDR3 gives the full variable domain: DVKVTQSSRYLVKRTGEKVFLECVQDMDHENMFWYRQDPGLGLRLIYFSYDVKMKEKGDIPEGYSVSREKKERFSLILESASTNQTSMYLCASRSRTGLYNSPLHFGNGTRLTVT.

CDR3 amino acids: CAGQGPTEAFF. The CDR3 nucleotides read TGTGCCGGACAGGGACCCACTGAAGCTTTCTTT. This chain uses TRBV28 with TRBJ1-1; 8 bases fit TRBD1. This CDR3 has 11 residues. J gave up 4 bases and V 11 bases, and 3 bases lay outside the gene matches. Per germline, CDR1 MDHEN and CDR2 SYDVKM.

This clone was recorded only once. The chain is built from TRBV6-5 and TRBJ1-1; D remains ambiguous. Germline assignment: CDR1 MNHEY and CDR2 SVGAGI. This CDR3 region has 14 residues. V was trimmed by 2 bases and J by 8 bases, leaving 15 bases between them. CDR3 coding DNA: TGTGCCAGCAGTTACGCAGCTGATCCGCGGGAAGCTTTCTTT. Amino acid sequence: CASSYAADPREAFF.

This rearrangement joins TRBV28 to TRBJ2-7; 10 bases are a match to TRBD1. CDR1 is MDHEN and CDR2 is SYDVKM in the germline V gene. The CDR3 has 16 amino acids. The V gene end was trimmed by 9 bases and the J gene end by 2 bases; junction bases not matched to a gene: 13. In nucleotides, the CDR3 is TGTGCCAGTATGACAGGGGGCGTCCGGGAGACCTACGAGCAGTACTTC. It encodes CASMTGGVRETYEQYF. Looking up the rest from reference TRBV28 and TRBJ2-7 gives the full variable domain: DVKVTQSSRYLVKRTGEKVFLECVQDMDHENMFWYRQDPGLGLRLIYFSYDVKMKEKGDIPEGYSVSREKKERFSLILESASTNQTSMYLCASMTGGVRETYEQYFGPGTRLTVT.

Only one count was recorded for this clone. The chain links TRBV29-1 to TRBJ2-1; 7 nucleotides align to TRBD1. This CDR3 spans 13 amino acids. J lost 4 bases, V lost 6 bases, and 6 bases had no gene match. Germline V gives CDR1 SQVTM, CDR2 ANQGSEA. The CDR3 reads CSVRGGVYNEQFF. The CDR3 DNA follows: TGCAGCGTCCGAGGGGGCGTATACAATGAGCAGTTCTTC.

J is TRBJ2-3 and V is TRBV7-3; D might be TRBD1 (6 bases). V lost 6 bases, J lost 4 bases, and 17 bases lay in between. CDR1 and CDR2 from the germline V gene are SGHTA and FQGTGA. The CDR3 is 15 amino acids. CDR3 amino acids: CASSPTGTRPDTQYF. CDR3 DNA: TGTGCCAGCAGTCCTACAGGGACCCGCCCAGATACGCAGTATTTT.

This clone was seen a single time. V and J are TRBV7-8 and TRBJ1-3, with a weak D call TRBD1 (5 bases). V lost 4 bases, J lost 0 bases, and 13 bases lay in between. The CDR3 covers 16 residues. Germline CDR1 and CDR2: SGHVS and FQNEAQ. CDR3 in amino acids: CASSSGHQSSGNTIYF. CDR3 in DNA: TGTGCCAGCAGCTCCGGACACCAGAGCTCTGGAAACACCATATATTTT.

V is TRBV12-5 and J is TRBJ1-1; a possible D gene is TRBD1 (6 bases). V gave up 6 bases and J gave up 5 bases, with 16 bases separating them. Germline CDR1 LGHNT, CDR2 FRNRAP. The CDR3 spans 14 residues. CDR3 coding DNA: TGTGCTAGTGGACCAGGACAGAGGGGGACTGAAGCTTTCTTT. The encoded protein is CASGPGQRGTEAFF.

This chain links TRBV30 with TRBJ1-1, with TRBD1 identical over 7 bases. CDR1 GTSNPN and CDR2 SVGIG come from the germline V gene (reference sequence). Trimming removed 0 bases from V and 6 bases from J; junction bases left unmatched: 4. The CDR3 is 13 residues long. This CDR3 is CAWSVSQGAEAFF. CDR3 bases: TGTGCCTGGAGTGTTAGTCAGGGGGCTGAAGCTTTCTTT.

J is TRBJ1-5 and V is TRBV2; D unresolved. Trimming left V 6 bases short and J 4 bases short, with 4 bases between. The CDR3 consists of 11 residues. In germline, CDR1 is SNHLY, CDR2 FYNNEI. CDR3 protein: CASRSNQPQHF. For the CDR3, the DNA is TGTGCCAGCAGGTCTAATCAGCCCCAGCATTTT.

The genes are TRBV10-3 and TRBJ2-3; D might be TRBD1 (6 bases). V dropped 0 bases and J dropped 4 bases, with 8 bases sitting between them. The V gene's germline CDR1 is ENHRY and CDR2 SYGVKD. This CDR3 contains 14 residues. The CDR3 DNA is TGTGCCATCAGTGAGTCGACAGGACCAGATACGCAGTATTTT. Translation: CAISESTGPDTQYF.

The DNA for the CDR3 is TGTGCCAGCAGTTTACCTAGCGGGACTCTGAGAGCCACCTACGAGCAGTACTTC. This encodes CASSLPSGTLRATYEQYF. The rearrangement links TRBV28 to TRBJ2-7; 9 positions agree with TRBD2. The trim removed 2 bases at V and 2 bases at J, leaving 13 bases unmatched. CDR3 length: 18 residues. The germline CDR1 and CDR2 sequences are MDHEN and SYDVKM.